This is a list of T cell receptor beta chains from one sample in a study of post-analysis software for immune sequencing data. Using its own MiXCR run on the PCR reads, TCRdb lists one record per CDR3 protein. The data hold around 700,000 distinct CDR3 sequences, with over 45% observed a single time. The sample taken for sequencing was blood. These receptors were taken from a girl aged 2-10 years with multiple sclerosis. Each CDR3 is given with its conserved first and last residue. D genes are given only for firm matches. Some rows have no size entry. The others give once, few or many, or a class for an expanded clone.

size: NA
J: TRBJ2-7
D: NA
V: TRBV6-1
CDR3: CASSEAPSIRYEQYF
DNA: TGTGCCAGCAGTGAAGCCCCATCCATCCGTTACGAGCAGTACTTC

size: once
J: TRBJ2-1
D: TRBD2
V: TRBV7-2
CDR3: CASSQIPGLAIDEQFF
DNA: TGTGCCAGCAGCCAAATACCGGGACTAGCGATAGATGAGCAGTTCTTC

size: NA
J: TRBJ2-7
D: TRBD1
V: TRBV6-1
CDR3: CASSLTGTGETRAYNEQYF
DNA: TGTGCCAGCAGCCTGACCGGGACAGGGGAAACAAGGGCCTACAATGAGCAGTACTTC

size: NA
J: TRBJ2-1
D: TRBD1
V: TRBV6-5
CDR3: CASRYRTGNEQFF
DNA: TGTGCCAGCAGGTACCGGACAGGGAATGAGCAGTTCTTC

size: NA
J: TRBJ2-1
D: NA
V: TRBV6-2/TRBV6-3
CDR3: CASSYSKGLEPYNEQFF
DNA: TGTGCCAGCAGTTACTCGAAGGGGCTAGAGCCTTACAATGAGCAGTTCTTC

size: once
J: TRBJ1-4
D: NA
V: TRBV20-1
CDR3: CSARALATNEKLFF
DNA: TGCAGTGCTAGAGCCCTTGCAACTAATGAAAAACTGTTTTTT

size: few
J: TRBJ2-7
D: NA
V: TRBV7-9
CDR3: CASSPQAEVYEQYF
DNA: TGTGCCAGCAGCCCTCAGGCCGAGGTGTACGAGCAGTACTTC

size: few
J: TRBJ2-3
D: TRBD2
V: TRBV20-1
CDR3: CSARRLAGYRDTQYF
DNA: TGCAGTGCCCGCCGACTAGCGGGATACCGAGATACGCAGTATTTT

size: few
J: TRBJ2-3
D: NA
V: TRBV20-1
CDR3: CSARVRNGVTDTQYF
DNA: TGCAGTGCTAGAGTTCGGAACGGGGTTACAGATACGCAGTATTTT

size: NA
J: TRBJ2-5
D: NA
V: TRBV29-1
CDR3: CSVEEQTQETQYF
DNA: TGCAGCGTTGAAGAACAGACCCAAGAGACCCAGTACTTC

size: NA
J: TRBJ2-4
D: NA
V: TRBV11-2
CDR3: CASSLDRVEQYF
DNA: TGTGCCAGCAGCTTGGACCGAGTAGAGCAGTACTTC

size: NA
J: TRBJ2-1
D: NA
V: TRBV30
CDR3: CAWGRTGVQFF
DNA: TGTGCCTGGGGTCGCACCGGTGTGCAGTTCTTC

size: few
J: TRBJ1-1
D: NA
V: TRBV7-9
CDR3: CASSPSGVGTEAFF
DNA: TGTGCCAGCAGCCCCTCAGGTGTAGGCACTGAAGCTTTCTTT

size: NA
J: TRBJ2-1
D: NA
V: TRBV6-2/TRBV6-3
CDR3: CASSYVLVPYNEQFF
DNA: TGTGCCAGCAGTTACGTTCTAGTCCCCTACAATGAGCAGTTCTTC

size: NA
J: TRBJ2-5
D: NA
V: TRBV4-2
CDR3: CASSQGSYQETQYF
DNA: TGTGCCAGCAGCCAAGGCTCGTACCAAGAGACCCAGTACTTC

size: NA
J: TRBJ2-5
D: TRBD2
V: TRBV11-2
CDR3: CASSPGTTYEQETQYF
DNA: TGTGCCAGCAGCCCGGGGACTACCTATGAACAAGAGACCCAGTACTTC

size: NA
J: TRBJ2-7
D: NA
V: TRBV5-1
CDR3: CTSSLFSGPYEQYF
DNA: TGCACCAGCAGCTTGTTCAGCGGGCCCTACGAGCAGTACTTC

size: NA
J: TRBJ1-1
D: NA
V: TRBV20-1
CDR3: CSARASSGTTEAFF
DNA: TGCAGTGCTAGGGCATCATCGGGTACCACTGAAGCTTTCTTT

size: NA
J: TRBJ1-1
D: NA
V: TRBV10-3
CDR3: CAISESVGNTEAFF
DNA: TGTGCCATCAGTGAGTCGGTCGGGAACACTGAAGCTTTCTTT

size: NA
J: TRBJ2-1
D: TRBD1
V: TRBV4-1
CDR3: CASSPGQGWENEQFF
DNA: TGCGCCAGCAGCCCGGGACAGGGGTGGGAGAATGAGCAGTTCTTC

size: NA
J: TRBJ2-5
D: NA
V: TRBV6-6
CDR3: CASSGFGGVQETQYF
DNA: TGTGCCAGCAGCGGGTTTGGGGGCGTGCAAGAGACCCAGTACTTC

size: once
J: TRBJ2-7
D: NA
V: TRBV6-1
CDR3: CASDRDSGRSYEQYF
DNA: TGTGCCAGCGACCGAGATTCGGGACGTTCCTACGAGCAGTACTTC

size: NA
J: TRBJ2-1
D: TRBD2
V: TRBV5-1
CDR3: CASSPPTSGGDNEQFF
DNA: TGCGCCAGCAGCCCCCCGACTAGCGGGGGGGACAATGAGCAGTTCTTC

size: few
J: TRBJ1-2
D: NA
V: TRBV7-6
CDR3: CASSLDLRGSYGYTF
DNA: TGTGCCAGCAGCTTAGATCTTCGGGGGTCTTATGGCTACACCTTC

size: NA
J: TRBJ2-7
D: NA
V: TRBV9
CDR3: CASSPEDNFYEQYF
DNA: TGTGCCAGCAGCCCAGAGGACAATTTCTACGAGCAGTACTTC

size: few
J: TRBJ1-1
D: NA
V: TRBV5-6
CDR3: CASSSGRVNTEAFF
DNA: TGTGCCAGCAGTAGTGGCAGGGTGAACACTGAAGCTTTCTTT

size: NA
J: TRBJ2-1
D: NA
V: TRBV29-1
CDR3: CSVVDYNEQFF
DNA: TGCAGCGTTGTTGACTACAATGAGCAGTTCTTC

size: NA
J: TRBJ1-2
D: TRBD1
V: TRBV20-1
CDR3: CSARGQGDRGYTF
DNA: TGCAGTGCTCGAGGACAGGGGGACCGTGGCTACACCTTC

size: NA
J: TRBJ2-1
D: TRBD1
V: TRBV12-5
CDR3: CASGSLDRSDNEQFF
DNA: TGTGCTAGTGGTTCCTTGGACAGGAGCGACAATGAGCAGTTCTTC

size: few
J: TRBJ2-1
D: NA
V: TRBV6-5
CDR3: CASRIPPRGEQFF
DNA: TGTGCCAGCAGAATCCCTCCTCGGGGGGAGCAGTTCTTC

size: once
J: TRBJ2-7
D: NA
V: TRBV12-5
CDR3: CASGLVGGPTAYEQYF
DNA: TGTGCTAGTGGTTTGGTGGGGGGACCCACAGCCTACGAGCAGTACTTC

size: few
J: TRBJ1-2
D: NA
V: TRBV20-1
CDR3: CSAGLGLDGYTF
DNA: TGCAGTGCGGGACTTGGATTGGATGGCTACACCTTC

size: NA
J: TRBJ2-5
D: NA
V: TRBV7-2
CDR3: CASSLQGHTQETQYF
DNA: TGTGCCAGCAGCTTGCAGGGACACACCCAAGAGACCCAGTACTTC

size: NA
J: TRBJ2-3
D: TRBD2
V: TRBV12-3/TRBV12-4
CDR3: CASSPSQGLLSTDAEYF
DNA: TGTGCCAGCAGCCCGTCCCAGGGACTACTGAGCACAGATGCGGAGTATTTT

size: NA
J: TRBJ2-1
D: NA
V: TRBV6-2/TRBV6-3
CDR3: CASSSSSFYNEQFF
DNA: TGTGCCAGCAGTTCCTCCTCTTTCTACAATGAGCAGTTCTTC

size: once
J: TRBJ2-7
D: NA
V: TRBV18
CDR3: CASSRRTGSYEQYF
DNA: TGTGCCAGCTCACGGCGCACAGGCTCCTACGAGCAGTACTTC

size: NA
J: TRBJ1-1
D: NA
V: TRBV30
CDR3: CAYLGPEAFF
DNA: TGTGCCTATTTAGGCCCTGAAGCTTTCTTT

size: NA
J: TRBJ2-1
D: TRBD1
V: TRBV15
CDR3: CATSRFTGDNEQFF
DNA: TGTGCCACCAGCAGATTCACAGGGGACAATGAGCAGTTCTTC

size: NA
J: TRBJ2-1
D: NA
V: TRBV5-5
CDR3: CASSQIQSSYNEQFF
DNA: TGTGCCAGCAGCCAAATACAGAGCTCCTACAATGAGCAGTTCTTC

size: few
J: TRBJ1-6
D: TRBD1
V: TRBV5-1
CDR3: CASSLRGTVYSPLHF
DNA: TGCGCCAGCAGCTTACGAGGGACAGTCTATTCACCCCTCCACTTT

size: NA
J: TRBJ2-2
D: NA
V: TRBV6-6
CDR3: CASCGARTGELFF
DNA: TGTGCCAGCTGTGGGGCGAGGACCGGGGAGCTGTTTTTT